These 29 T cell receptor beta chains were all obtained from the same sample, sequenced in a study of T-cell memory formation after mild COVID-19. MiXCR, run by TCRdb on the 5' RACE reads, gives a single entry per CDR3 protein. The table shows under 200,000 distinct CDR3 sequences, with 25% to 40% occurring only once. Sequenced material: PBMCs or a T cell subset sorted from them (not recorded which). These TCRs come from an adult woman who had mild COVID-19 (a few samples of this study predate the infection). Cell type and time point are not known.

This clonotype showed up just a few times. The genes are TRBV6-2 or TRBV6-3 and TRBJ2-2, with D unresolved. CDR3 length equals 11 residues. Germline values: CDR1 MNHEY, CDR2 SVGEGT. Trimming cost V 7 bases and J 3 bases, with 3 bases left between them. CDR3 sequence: CASTYTGELFF. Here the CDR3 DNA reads TGTGCCAGCACATACACCGGGGAGCTGTTTTTT.

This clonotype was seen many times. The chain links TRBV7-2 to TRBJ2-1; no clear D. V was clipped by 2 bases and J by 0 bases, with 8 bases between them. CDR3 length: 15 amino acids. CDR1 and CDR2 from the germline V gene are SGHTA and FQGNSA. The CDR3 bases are TGTGCCAGCAGCTTATCGGTTAGCTCCTACAATGAGCAGTTCTTC. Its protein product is CASSLSVSSYNEQFF. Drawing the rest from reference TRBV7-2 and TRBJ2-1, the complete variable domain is GAGVSQSPSNKVTEKGKDVELRCDPISGHTALYWYRQSLGQGLEFLIYFQGNSAPDKSGLPSDRFSAERTGGSVSTLTIQRTQQEDSAVYLCASSLSVSSYNEQFFGPGTRLTVL.

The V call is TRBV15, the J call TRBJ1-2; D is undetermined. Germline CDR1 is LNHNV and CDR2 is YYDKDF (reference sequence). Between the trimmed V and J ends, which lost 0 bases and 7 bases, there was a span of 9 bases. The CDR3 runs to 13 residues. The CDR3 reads CATSRDHYGGYTF. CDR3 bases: TGTGCCACCAGCAGAGATCATTACGGTGGCTACACCTTC.

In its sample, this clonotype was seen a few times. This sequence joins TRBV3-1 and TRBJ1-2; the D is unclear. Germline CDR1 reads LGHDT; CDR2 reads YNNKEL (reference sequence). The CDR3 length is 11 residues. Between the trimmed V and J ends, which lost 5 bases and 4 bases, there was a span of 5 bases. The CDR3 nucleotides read TGTGCCAGCAGCGGGATCTATGGCTACACCTTC. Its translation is CASSGIYGYTF. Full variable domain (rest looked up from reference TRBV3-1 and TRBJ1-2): DTAVSQTPKYLVTQMGNDKSIKCEQNLGHDTMYWYKQDSKKFLKIMFSYNNKELIINETVPNRFSPKSPDKAHLNLHINSLELGDSAVYFCASSGIYGYTFGSGTRLTVV.

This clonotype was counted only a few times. CDR3 DNA: TGTGCCAGCAGCTTGTCCAGGGCGGTACAAGAGCAGTACTTC. It translates to CASSLSRAVQEQYF. This chain joins TRBV5-4 and TRBJ2-7; the D gene is possibly TRBD1 (5 bases). CDR3 length: 14 residues. V lost 1 base and J 7 bases, leaving 15 bases between the germline ends. CDR1 SGHNT and CDR2 YYREEE come from the germline V gene (reference sequence). Using reference TRBV5-4 and TRBJ2-7 for the parts outside the CDR3, the full variable domain is ETGVTQSPTHLIKTRGQQVTLRCSSQSGHNTVSWYQQALGQGPQFIFQYYREEENGRGNFPPRFSGLQFPNYSSELNVNALELDDSALYLCASSLSRAVQEQYFGPGTRLTVT.

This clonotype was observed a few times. The DNA for the CDR3 is TGTGCCAGCCAATACAGGGTCTCCTATAATTCACCCCTCCACTTT. As protein: CASQYRVSYNSPLHF. The chain links TRBV19 to TRBJ1-6, with a tentative D call TRBD1 (6 bases). Per germline, CDR1 LNHDA and CDR2 SQIVND (reference sequence). V was trimmed by 9 bases and J by 0 bases, leaving 12 bases between them. This CDR3 spans 15 amino acids. The full variable domain, rest sourced from reference TRBV19 and TRBJ1-6, is DGGITQSPKYLFRKEGQNVTLSCEQNLNHDAMYWYRQDPGQGLRLIYYSQIVNDFQKGDIAEGYSVSREKKESFPLTVTSAQKNPTAFYLCASQYRVSYNSPLHFGNGTRLTVT.

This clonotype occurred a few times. CDR3 DNA: TGTGCCAGCAGCTTGGGGGTTACTGAAGCTTTCTTT. Amino acids: CASSLGVTEAFF. V is TRBV7-9 and J is TRBJ1-1; tentative D call: TRBD1 (5 bases). Germline V gene sequence: CDR1 SEHNR, CDR2 FQNEAQ (reference sequence). The CDR3 sequence is 12 residues long. Trimming removed 3 bases from V and 5 bases from J, with 7 bases in between.

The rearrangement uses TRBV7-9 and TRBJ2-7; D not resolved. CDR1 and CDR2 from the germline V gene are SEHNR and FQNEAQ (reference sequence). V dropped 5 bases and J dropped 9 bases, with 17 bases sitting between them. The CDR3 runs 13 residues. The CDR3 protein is CASSPTSETLQYF. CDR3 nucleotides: TGTGCCAGCAGCCCGACCTCTGAGACGTTGCAGTACTTC.

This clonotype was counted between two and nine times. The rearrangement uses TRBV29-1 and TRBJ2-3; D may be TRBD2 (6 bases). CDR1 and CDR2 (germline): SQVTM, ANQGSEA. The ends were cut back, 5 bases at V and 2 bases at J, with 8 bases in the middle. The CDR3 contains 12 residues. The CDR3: CSVRETTDTQYF. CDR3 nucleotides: TGCAGCGTTCGGGAGACCACAGATACGCAGTATTTT.

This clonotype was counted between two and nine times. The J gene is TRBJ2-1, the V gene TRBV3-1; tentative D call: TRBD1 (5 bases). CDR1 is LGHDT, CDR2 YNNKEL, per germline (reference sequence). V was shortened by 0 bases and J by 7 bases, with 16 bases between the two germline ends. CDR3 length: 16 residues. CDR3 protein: CASSQDPGDSGNEQFF. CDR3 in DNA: TGTGCCAGCAGCCAAGATCCAGGAGATTCAGGGAATGAGCAGTTCTTC.

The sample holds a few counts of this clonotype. CDR3 nucleotide sequence: TGTGCCAGCAATAACCCCGGGACAGGGCGCTACGAGCAGTACTTC. Amino acid sequence: CASNNPGTGRYEQYF. The genes are TRBV12-3 or TRBV12-4 and TRBJ2-7; 9 bases are shared with TRBD1. This CDR3 spans 15 amino acids. The trim removed 7 bases at V and 3 bases at J, leaving 10 bases unmatched.

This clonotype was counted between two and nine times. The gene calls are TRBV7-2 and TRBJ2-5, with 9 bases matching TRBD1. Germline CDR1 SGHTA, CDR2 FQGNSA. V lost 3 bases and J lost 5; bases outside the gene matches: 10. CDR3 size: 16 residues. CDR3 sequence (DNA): TGTGCCAGCAGCTTCGGTACAGGGGGCAGGGGGGAGACCCAGTACTTC. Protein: CASSFGTGGRGETQYF. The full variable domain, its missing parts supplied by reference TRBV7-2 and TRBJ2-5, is GAGVSQSPSNKVTEKGKDVELRCDPISGHTALYWYRQSLGQGLEFLIYFQGNSAPDKSGLPSDRFSAERTGGSVSTLTIQRTQQEDSAVYLCASSFGTGGRGETQYFGPGTRLLVL.

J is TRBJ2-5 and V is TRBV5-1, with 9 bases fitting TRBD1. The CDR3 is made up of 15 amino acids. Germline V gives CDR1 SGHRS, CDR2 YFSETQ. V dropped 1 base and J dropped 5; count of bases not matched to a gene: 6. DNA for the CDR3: TGCGCCAGCAGCTTGTTACAGGGGGCGTGGGAGACCCAGTACTTC. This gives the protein CASSLLQGAWETQYF.

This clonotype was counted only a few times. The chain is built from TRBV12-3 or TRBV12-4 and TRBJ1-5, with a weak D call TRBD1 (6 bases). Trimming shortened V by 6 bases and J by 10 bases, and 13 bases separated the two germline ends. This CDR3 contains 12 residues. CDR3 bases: TGTGCCAGCAGGAGGACAGTCACACCCCAGCATTTT. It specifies CASRRTVTPQHF.

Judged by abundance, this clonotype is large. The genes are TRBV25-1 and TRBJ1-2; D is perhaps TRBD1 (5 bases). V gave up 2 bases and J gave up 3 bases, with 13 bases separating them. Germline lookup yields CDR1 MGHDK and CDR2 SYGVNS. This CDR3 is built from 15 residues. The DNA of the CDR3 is TGTGCCAGCAGTGAAACTGCAGAAGGGGACTATGGCTACACCTTC. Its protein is CASSETAEGDYGYTF.

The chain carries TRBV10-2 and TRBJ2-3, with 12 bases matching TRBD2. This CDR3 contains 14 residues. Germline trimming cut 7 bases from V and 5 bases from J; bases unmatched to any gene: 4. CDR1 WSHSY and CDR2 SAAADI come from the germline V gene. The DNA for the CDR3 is TGCGCCAGCACTAGCGGGGGGGCAGGAGATACGCAGTATTTT. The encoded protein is CASTSGGAGDTQYF.

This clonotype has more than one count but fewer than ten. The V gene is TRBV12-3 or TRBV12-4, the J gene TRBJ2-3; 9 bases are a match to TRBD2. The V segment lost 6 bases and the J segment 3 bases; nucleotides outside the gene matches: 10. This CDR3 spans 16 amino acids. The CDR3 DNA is TGTGCCAGCAGCCCTCCGGGACTAGCTTCGACAGATACGCAGTATTTT. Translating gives CASSPPGLASTDTQYF.

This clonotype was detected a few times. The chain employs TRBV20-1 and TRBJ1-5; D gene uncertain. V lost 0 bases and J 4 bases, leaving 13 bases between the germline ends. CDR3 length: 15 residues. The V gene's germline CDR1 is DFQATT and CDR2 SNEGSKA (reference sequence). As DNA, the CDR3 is TGCAGTGCTAGAGATCTATCGCAGACTAATCAGCCCCAGCATTTT. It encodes CSARDLSQTNQPQHF.

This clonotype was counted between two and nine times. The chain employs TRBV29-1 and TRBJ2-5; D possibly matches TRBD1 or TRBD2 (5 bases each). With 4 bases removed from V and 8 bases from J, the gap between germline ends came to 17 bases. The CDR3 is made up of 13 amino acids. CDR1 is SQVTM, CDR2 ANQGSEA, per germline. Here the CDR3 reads CSVGRPGTSTQYF. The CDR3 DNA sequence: TGCAGCGTTGGTCGACCAGGGACGAGCACCCAGTACTTC. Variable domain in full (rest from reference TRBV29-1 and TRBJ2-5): SAVISQKPSRDICQRGTSLTIQCQVDSQVTMMFWYRQQPGQSLTLIATANQGSEATYESGFVIDKFPISRPNLTFSTLTVSNMSPEDSSIYLCSVGRPGTSTQYFGPGTRLLVL.

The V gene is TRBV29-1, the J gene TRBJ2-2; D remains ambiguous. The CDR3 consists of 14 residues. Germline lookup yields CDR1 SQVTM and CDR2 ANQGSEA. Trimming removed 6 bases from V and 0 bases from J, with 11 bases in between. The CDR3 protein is CSVYSATNTGELFF. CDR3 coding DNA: TGCAGCGTCTACAGCGCCACGAACACCGGGGAGCTGTTTTTT.

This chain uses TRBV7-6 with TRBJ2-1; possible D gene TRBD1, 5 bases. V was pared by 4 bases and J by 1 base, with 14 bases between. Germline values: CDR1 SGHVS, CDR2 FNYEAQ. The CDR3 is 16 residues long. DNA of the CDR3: TGTGCCAGCAGCTCGATAGTGGGGCCGTCCTACAATGAGCAGTTCTTC. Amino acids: CASSSIVGPSYNEQFF.

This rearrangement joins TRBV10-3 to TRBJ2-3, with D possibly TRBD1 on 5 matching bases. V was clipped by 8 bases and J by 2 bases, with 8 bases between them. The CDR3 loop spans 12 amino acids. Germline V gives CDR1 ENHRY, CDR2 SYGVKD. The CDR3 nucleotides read TGTGCCATCGGGGCCAACACAGATACGCAGTATTTT. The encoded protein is CAIGANTDTQYF.

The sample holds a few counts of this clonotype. This CDR3 is CASSLTGNTEAFF. DNA for the CDR3: TGTGCCAGCAGTTTGACAGGGAACACTGAAGCTTTCTTT. The chain carries TRBV12-3 or TRBV12-4 and TRBJ1-1; TRBD1 is a possible D gene (6 bases). The V and J ends lost 3 bases and 1 base respectively, with 6 bases between them. The CDR3 consists of 13 residues.

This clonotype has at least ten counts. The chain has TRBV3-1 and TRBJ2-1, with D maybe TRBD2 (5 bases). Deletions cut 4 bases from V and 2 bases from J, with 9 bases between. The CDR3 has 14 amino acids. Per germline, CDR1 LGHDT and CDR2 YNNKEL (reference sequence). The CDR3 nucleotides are TGTGCCAGCAGCCCGGGGAATACCTACAATGAGCAGTTCTTC. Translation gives CASSPGNTYNEQFF.

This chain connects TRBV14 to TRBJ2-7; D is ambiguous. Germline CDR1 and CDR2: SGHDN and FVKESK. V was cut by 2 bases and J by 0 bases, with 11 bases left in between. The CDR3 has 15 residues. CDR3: CASSQSRGSSYEQYF. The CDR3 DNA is TGTGCCAGCAGCCAAAGTCGCGGAAGCTCCTACGAGCAGTACTTC.

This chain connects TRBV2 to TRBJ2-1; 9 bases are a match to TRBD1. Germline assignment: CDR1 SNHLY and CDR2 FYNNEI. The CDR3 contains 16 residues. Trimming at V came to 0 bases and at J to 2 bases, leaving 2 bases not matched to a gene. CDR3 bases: TGTGCCAGCAGTGAAGCGAACAGGGGGCCCTACAATGAGCAGTTCTTC. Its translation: CASSEANRGPYNEQFF.

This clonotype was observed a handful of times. DNA of the CDR3: TGTGCCAGCAGCCCACCCGGACAGGTTAATGAAAAACTGTTTTTT. Translation gives CASSPPGQVNEKLFF. The chain carries TRBV7-9 and TRBJ1-4, with TRBD1 matching over 7 bases. The CDR3 is 15 residues long. Trimming cost V 5 bases and J 4 bases; bases outside gene matches: 7. Germline values: CDR1 SEHNR, CDR2 FQNEAQ (reference sequence).

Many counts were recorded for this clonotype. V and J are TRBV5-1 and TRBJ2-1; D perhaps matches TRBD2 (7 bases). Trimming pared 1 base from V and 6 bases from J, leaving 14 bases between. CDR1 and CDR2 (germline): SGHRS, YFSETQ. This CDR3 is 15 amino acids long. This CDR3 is CASSLRWEGGNEQFF. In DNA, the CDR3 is TGCGCCAGCAGCTTGCGGTGGGAGGGGGGCAATGAGCAGTTCTTC. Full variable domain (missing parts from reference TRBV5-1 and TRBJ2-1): KAGVTQTPRYLIKTRGQQVTLSCSPISGHRSVSWYQQTPGQGLQFLFEYFSETQRNKGNFPGRFSGRQFSNSRSEMNVSTLELGDSALYLCASSLRWEGGNEQFFGPGTRLTVL.

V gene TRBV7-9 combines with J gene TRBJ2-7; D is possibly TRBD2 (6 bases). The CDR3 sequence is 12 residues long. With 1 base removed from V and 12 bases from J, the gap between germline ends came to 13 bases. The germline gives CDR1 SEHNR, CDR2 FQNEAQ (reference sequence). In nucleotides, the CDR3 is TGTGCCAGCAGCTTAGTTGGGGGACTCCGGTACTTC. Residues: CASSLVGGLRYF.